This T cell receptor (beta chain) is drawn from a study of blood T cell repertoires in COVID-19. Study background: COVID-19 samples collected from the United States, Italy and Spain covered acute and convalescent phases. T cells, B-cell-depleted T cells, or PBMCs provided the cDNA or gDNA that served as material.

The assay was immunoSEQ multiplex PCR, and TCRdb's table has in-frame clones only and misses some. In the table there are 150,000 to 200,000 clones, roughly 80% of which are singletons. CDR3 size: 14 residues. From germline, CDR1 is SGHNT and CDR2 YENEEA. The V end lost 0 bases, the J end lost 4 bases, and 9 bases lay between the germline ends. The sequence came from a man aged 70-80 years with acute or convalescent COVID-19. Sequenced input: peripheral blood. V and J are TRBV11-3 and TRBJ2-5; D perhaps matches TRBD1 (5 bases). The CDR3 loop reads CASSLDRQGETQYF. CDR3 nucleotides: TGTGCCAGCAGCTTAGATCGCCAGGGAGAGACCCAGTACTTC.